The next 14 T cell receptor beta chains were all read from a single sample in a study of T cells in Graves' hyperthyroidism and ophthalmopathy (dated by TCRdb to the late 2010s). The library was built by means of multiplex PCR. TCRdb shows the sequencer as Illumina HiSeq 2000. TCR beta CDR3 regions were amplified from RNA transcripts. A first-round RT-PCR of the TCR CDR3 used the HTBI primer set with the Qiagen OneStep RT-PCR kit. TCRdb trimmed public reads at Q25 via fastp, called clones via MiXCR and kept in-frame beta chains. Each record represents a unique CDR3 protein, reported with the most common genes and DNA among its rows. The sample table holds a few hundred thousand distinct CDR3 sequences, of which about 15% were seen once. Approximately 7.4% of the sample is in the top ten clones. Sequenced material: blood. The receptors stem from a woman in her twenties or thirties with Graves' hyperthyroidism.

This clonotype was seen a few times. The gene calls are TRBV19 and TRBJ1-5; TRBD1 is a possible D gene (5 bases). Germline V lookup: CDR1 LNHDA, CDR2 SQIVND (reference sequence). Trimming left V 5 bases short and J 5 bases short, with 19 bases between. The CDR3 has 16 amino acids. CDR3 nucleotides: TGTGCCAGTAGTCACAACAAAGGGACCGGGGATCAGCCCCAGCATTTT. It specifies CASSHNKGTGDQPQHF.

This clonotype appeared many times. V and J are TRBV10-3 and TRBJ1-1; D ambiguous. Trimming removed 2 bases from V and 4 bases from J, with 14 bases in between. This CDR3 has 15 residues. The germline V gene encodes CDR1 ENHRY and CDR2 SYGVKD. CDR3 residues: CAISEDRGPGTEAFF. The CDR3 DNA is TGTGCCATCAGTGAGGATAGAGGGCCGGGCACTGAAGCTTTCTTT.

This clonotype appeared many times. The chain recombines TRBV20-1 with TRBJ1-5, with 8 bases aligning to TRBD1. The V and J ends lost 5 bases and 1 base, in that order; junction bases with no gene match: 4. This CDR3 has 14 amino acids. Per germline, CDR1 DFQATT and CDR2 SNEGSKA (reference sequence). The CDR3, as DNA: TGCAGTGCTTCGGGACAGGCCAGCAATCAGCCCCAGCATTTT. It yields the protein CSASGQASNQPQHF.

This clonotype was seen only a few times. The chain employs TRBV3-1 and TRBJ2-1, with 15 bases that match TRBD2. Germline CDR1 LGHDT, CDR2 YNNKEL (reference sequence). V lost 4 bases and J lost 0; bases outside the gene matches: 4. The length of the CDR3 is 18 residues. The CDR3: CASSRGTSGGSSYNEQFF. The DNA of the CDR3 is TGTGCCAGCAGCCGCGGGACTAGCGGGGGGAGCTCCTACAATGAGCAGTTCTTC.

The sample holds a few counts of this clonotype. This may come from a read error, since a much larger clone is one base off. The conserved phenylalanine or tryptophan normally closing the CDR3 is absent here, so this likely arose from a read error. This chain joins TRBV5-1 and TRBJ2-7, with 12 bases matching TRBD2. The junction had 5 bases not matched to a gene; V was cut back by 2 bases and J by 5 bases. The germline V gene encodes CDR1 SGHRS and CDR2 YFSETQ. This CDR3 comprises 15 residues. CDR3 amino acids: CASSLQTSGSNEQYL. CDR3 coding DNA: TGCGCCAGCAGCTTACAGACTAGCGGGAGCAACGAGCAGTACCTC.

Ten or more counts support this clonotype. The V gene is TRBV30, the J gene TRBJ2-7, with D maybe TRBD1 (5 bases). The germline gives CDR1 GTSNPN, CDR2 SVGIG (reference sequence). This CDR3 is 13 amino acids long. The V gene lost 3 bases and the J gene lost 0 bases, with 9 bases spanning the gap. The CDR3 sequence is CAWSRQSSYEQYF. CDR3 nucleotides: TGTGCCTGGAGCAGACAGAGCTCCTACGAGCAGTACTTC. Combining the CDR3 with reference TRBV30 and TRBJ2-7 gives the whole variable domain SQTIHQWPATLVQPVGSPLSLECTVEGTSNPNLYWYRQAAGRGLQLLFYSVGIGQISSEVPQNLSASRPQDRQFILSSKKLLLSDSGFYLCAWSRQSSYEQYFGPGTRLTVT.

This clonotype has more than one count but fewer than ten. J is TRBJ1-6 and V is TRBV20-1; no clear D. The germline V gene has CDR1 DFQATT and CDR2 SNEGSKA (reference sequence). V was shortened by 7 bases and J by 7 bases, with 20 bases between the two germline ends. This CDR3 region has 15 residues. The CDR3 coding sequence is TGCAGTGTAGGCCGCCGTGGGCCGGGAAATTCACCCCTCCACTTT. Amino acids: CSVGRRGPGNSPLHF.

This clonotype came up a few times. The CDR3 protein is CASSPGNPYEQYF. Here the CDR3 DNA reads TGTGCCAGCAGCCCGGGCAATCCCTACGAGCAGTACTTC. V usage is TRBV6-2 or TRBV6-3 and J usage is TRBJ2-7; D is undetermined. CDR3 size: 13 residues. The V end was cut by 6 bases, the J end by 2 bases, with 11 bases between. Germline V lookup: CDR1 MNHEY, CDR2 SVGEGT.

This clonotype was counted at least ten times. The chain joins TRBV6-5 to TRBJ1-5; 7 bases agree with TRBD1. Germline CDR1 and CDR2: MNHEY and SVGAGI. The CDR3 runs to 14 residues. V was pared by 7 bases and J by 0 bases, with 3 bases of the junction left unmatched. The CDR3 DNA sequence: TGTGCCAGCACGGGACAGACTAGCAATCAGCCCCAGCATTTT. This gives the protein CASTGQTSNQPQHF.

This clonotype was found once. V and J are TRBV7-2 and TRBJ2-1; 10 nucleotides line up with TRBD2. Germline lookup yields CDR1 SGHTA and CDR2 FQGNSA. This CDR3 has 16 residues. The trim removed 5 bases at V and 4 bases at J, leaving 8 bases unmatched. The CDR3 reads CASSVQLAGTYNEQFF. CDR3 nucleotides: TGTGCCAGCAGCGTACAACTAGCGGGAACATACAATGAGCAGTTCTTC.

This clonotype was picked up many times. J is TRBJ2-1 and V is TRBV19, with 14 bases lining up with TRBD2. Germline loops: CDR1 LNHDA, CDR2 SQIVND (reference sequence). Trimming removed 3 bases from V and 8 bases from J; junction bases left unmatched: 12. The CDR3 spans 18 residues. The CDR3 sequence is CASSIRPFGLAGGDEQFF. The CDR3 DNA sequence: TGTGCCAGTAGTATCCGCCCTTTTGGACTAGCGGGAGGAGATGAGCAGTTCTTC. Based on the CDR3 plus reference TRBV19 and TRBJ2-1, the full variable domain is DGGITQSPKYLFRKEGQNVTLSCEQNLNHDAMYWYRQDPGQGLRLIYYSQIVNDFQKGDIAEGYSVSREKKESFPLTVTSAQKNPTAFYLCASSIRPFGLAGGDEQFFGPGTRLTVL.

The rearrangement uses TRBV5-4 and TRBJ2-1; 9 nucleotides match TRBD1. The CDR3 loop spans 17 amino acids. The junction had 11 bases not matched to a gene; V was cut back by 3 bases and J by 4 bases. Germline CDR1 reads SGHNT; CDR2 reads YYREEE (reference sequence). CDR3 sequence reads: CASSYDPGQGKYNEQFF. The CDR3 DNA reads as TGTGCCAGCAGCTACGACCCGGGACAGGGAAAATACAATGAGCAGTTCTTC.

Ten or more counts support this clonotype. CDR3 coding DNA: TGCAGTGCTGGGGGGTGGGGACAGGGGACAGATACGCAGTATTTT. It specifies CSAGGWGQGTDTQYF. This chain links TRBV20-1 with TRBJ2-3; 10 positions match TRBD1. This CDR3 region has 15 residues. Trimming at V came to 5 bases and at J to 3 bases, leaving 8 bases not matched to a gene. Germline CDR1 reads DFQATT; CDR2 reads SNEGSKA (reference sequence).

This clonotype was recorded at least ten times. The V call is TRBV7-8, the J call TRBJ1-1; the match to TRBD1 covers 8 bases. This CDR3 is 12 amino acids long. Germline V gives CDR1 SGHVS, CDR2 FQNEAQ. Unmatched junction bases numbered 2, after V lost 1 base and J lost 10 bases. The CDR3 DNA is TGTGCCAGCAGCTTAGGAGGGACAGGAGCTTTCTTT. Amino acid sequence: CASSLGGTGAFF.